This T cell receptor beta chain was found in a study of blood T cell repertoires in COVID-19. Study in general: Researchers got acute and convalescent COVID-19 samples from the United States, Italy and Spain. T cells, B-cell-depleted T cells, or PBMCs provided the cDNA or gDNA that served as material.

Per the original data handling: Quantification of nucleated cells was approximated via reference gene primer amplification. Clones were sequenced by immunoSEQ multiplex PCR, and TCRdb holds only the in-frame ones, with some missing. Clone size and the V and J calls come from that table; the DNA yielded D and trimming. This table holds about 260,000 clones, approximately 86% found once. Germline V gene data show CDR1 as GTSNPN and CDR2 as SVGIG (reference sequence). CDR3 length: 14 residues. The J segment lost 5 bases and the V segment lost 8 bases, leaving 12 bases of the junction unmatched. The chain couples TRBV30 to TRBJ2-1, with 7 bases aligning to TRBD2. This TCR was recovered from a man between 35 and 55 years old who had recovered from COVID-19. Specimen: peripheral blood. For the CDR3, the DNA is TGTGCCGGAAACCGGGACTACCTAAACAATGAGCAGTTCTTC. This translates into CAGNRDYLNNEQFF.